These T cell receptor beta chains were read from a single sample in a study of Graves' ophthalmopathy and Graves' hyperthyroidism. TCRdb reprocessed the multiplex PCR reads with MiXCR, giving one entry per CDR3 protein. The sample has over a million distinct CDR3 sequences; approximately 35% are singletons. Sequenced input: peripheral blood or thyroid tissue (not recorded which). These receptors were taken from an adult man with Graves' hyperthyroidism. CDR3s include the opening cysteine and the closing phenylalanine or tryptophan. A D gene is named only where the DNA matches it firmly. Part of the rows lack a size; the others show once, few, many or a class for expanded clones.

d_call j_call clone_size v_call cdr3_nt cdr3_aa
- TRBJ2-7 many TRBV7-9 TGTGCCAGCAGCCAGTCGACAGTGTCCTACGAGCAGTACTTC CASSQSTVSYEQYF
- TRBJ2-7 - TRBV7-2 TGTGCCAGCAGCTTAGTCATTCCGATTGGCGGGGCCTACGAGCAGTACTTC CASSLVIPIGGAYEQYF
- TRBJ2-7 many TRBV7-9 TGTGCCAGCAGCTTAGACGTGCTTTCCTCTGAGCAGTACTTC CASSLDVLSSEQYF
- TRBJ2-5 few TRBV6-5 TGTGCCAGCAGCGTGTACGGGTTGGAAGAGACCCAGTACTTC CASSVYGLEETQYF
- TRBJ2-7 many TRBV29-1 TGCAGCGTTCTAACCGGGGAGGCCGAGCAGTACTTC CSVLTGEAEQYF
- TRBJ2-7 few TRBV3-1 TGTGCCAGCAGCCGCGGCGGGGCAGGGCGGAGCTCCTACGAGCAGTACTTC CASSRGGAGRSSYEQYF
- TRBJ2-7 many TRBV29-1 TGCAGCGCTCAGGGACTGTCATCCTACGAGCAGTACTTC CSAQGLSSYEQYF
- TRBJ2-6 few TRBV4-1 TGCGCCAGCAGCCAAGAATCCCAATCTGGGGCCAACGTCCTGACTTTC CASSQESQSGANVLTF
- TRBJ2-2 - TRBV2 TGTGCCAGCAGTGAAGTTTACAGGACTGGGGAGCTGTTTTTT CASSEVYRTGELFF
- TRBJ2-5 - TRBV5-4 TGTGCCAGCAGCTTGGGACCTGACAGGTTTGAGACCCAGTACTTC CASSLGPDRFETQYF
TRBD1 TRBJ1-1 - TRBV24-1 TGTGCCACCGAATCGGACAGGGAGTGGACTGAAGCTTTCTTT CATESDREWTEAFF
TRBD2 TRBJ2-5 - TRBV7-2 TGTGCCAGCAGCTTAGGAGGTCTAGCGGGGGGTAGCAGGGAGACCCAGTACTTC CASSLGGLAGGSRETQYF
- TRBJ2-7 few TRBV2 TGTGCCAGCAGTGAAGTTGCGGGGGCCTCCTACGAGCAGTACTTC CASSEVAGASYEQYF
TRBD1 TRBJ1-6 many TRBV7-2 TGTGCCAGCAGTCGAGGACAGGCTTTCTATAATTCACCCCTCCACTTT CASSRGQAFYNSPLHF
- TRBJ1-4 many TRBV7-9 TGTGCCAGCAGCTACCTAAATGAAAAACTGTTTTTT CASSYLNEKLFF
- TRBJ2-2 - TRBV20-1 TGCAGTGCTTCACAGGGAGGTGTCGGGGAGCTGTTTTTT CSASQGGVGELFF
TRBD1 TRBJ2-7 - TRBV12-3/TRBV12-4 TGTGCCACCCAGGGGGAAACCTACGAGCAGTACTTC CATQGETYEQYF
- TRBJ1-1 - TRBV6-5 TGTGCCAGCCCCAGGGACCCTGAAGCTTTCTTT CASPRDPEAFF
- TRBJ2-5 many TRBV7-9 TGTGCCAGCAGCCCCCCGAGCCAAGAGACCCAGTACTTC CASSPPSQETQYF
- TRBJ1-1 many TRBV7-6 TGTGCCAGCAGCCTGACCACGGGAAACACTGAAGCTTTCTTT CASSLTTGNTEAFF
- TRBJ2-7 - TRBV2 TGTGCCAGCGGAGGACAGGGAGGGGCCTACGAGCAGTACTTC CASGGQGGAYEQYF
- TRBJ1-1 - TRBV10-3 TGTGCCAGCAGTTACGAATTAGGAAAGGAGTCTTGGTCGATCACTGAAGCTTTCTTT CASSYELGKESWSITEAFF
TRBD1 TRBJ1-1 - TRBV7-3 TGTGCCAGCGGGACAGGGGCGCCCACTGAAGCTTTCTTT CASGTGAPTEAFF
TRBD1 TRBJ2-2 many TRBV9 TGTGCCAGCAGCCCACGCTCTGGGACAGGAGGATCCGGGGAGCTGTTTTTT CASSPRSGTGGSGELFF
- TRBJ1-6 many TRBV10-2 TGCGCCAGCAGGGAAGCTGGACAGAAGAATTCACCCCTCCACTTT CASREAGQKNSPLHF
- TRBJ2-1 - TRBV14 TGTGCCAGCAGCGCGCAGTGGGATGAGCAGTTCTTC CASSAQWDEQFF
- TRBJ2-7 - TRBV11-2 TGTGCCAGCAGCTTAGGAGTCAGAATAAGCTCCTACGAGCAGTACTTC CASSLGVRISSYEQYF
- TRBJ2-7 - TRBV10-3 TGTGCCATCAGTGGGGGAGGGGGCAGCTCCTACGAGCAGTACTTC CAISGGGGSSYEQYF
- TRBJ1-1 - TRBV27 TGTGCCCCTCCTACCAGCACTGAAGCTTTCTTT CAPPTSTEAFF
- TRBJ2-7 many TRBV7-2 TGTGCCAGCAGCTTAATCTCGGGCTATATATCCTACGAGCAGTACTTC CASSLISGYISYEQYF
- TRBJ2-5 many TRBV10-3 TGTGCCATCACCCGAGGAGGGGGTGAGACCCAGTACTTC CAITRGGGETQYF
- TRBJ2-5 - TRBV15 TGTGCCACCAGCAGTGTACAGAGAGGAGAGACCCAGTACTTC CATSSVQRGETQYF
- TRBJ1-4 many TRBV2 TGTGCCAGCTTAGCTCGAGTAAATGAAAAACTGTTTTTT CASLARVNEKLFF
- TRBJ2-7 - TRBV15 TGTGCCACCAGCAGAGGTGCGCAGTACTTC CATSRGAQYF
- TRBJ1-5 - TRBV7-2 TGTGCCAGCAGGGGGGGGCAGTTTGGCAATCAGCCCCAGCATTTT CASRGGQFGNQPQHF
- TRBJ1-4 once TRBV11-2 TGTGCCAGCAGCTTAGAGCCGGGACCAAATGAAAAACTGTTTTTT CASSLEPGPNEKLFF
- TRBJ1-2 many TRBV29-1 TGCAGCGTTGCGGGGGAGGGCTCTGGCTACACCTTC CSVAGEGSGYTF
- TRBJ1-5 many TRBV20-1 TGCAGTGTTCGGAAGGGTGCGGATCAGCCCCAGCATTTT CSVRKGADQPQHF
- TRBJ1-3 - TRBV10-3 TGTGCCAGCAGTTACCTTACAACGCGGGGGAGCTCTGGAAACACCATATATTTT CASSYLTTRGSSGNTIYF
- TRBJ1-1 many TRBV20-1 TGCAGTGCTAGAGATGAGGGGGGAAACACTGAAGCTTTCTTT CSARDEGGNTEAFF
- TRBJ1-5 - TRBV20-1 TGCAGCCTATGGGCAGGGGACCCGAGCAATCAGCCCCAGCATTTT CSLWAGDPSNQPQHF
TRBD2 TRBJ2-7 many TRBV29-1 TGCAGCGTTGGAGGAGGCGGGAGGAGCTCCTACGAGCAGTACTTC CSVGGGGRSSYEQYF
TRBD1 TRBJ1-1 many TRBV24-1 TGTGCCGACACAGGGGGCCTAGAAGCTTTCTTT CADTGGLEAFF
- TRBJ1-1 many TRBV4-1 TGCGCCAGCAGCCAAGTCGGCCGTTACACTGAAGCTTTCTTT CASSQVGRYTEAFF
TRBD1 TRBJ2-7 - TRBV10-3 TGTGCCAGCAGTCCGGGACAGGGTCTGGCCTACGAGCAGTACTTC CASSPGQGLAYEQYF
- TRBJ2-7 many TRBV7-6 TGTGCCAGCAGCTTAGCTGACACAGGCTACGAGCAGTACTTC CASSLADTGYEQYF
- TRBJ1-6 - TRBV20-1 TGCAGTGCTAGAGCGGAGGGGGGGGATAATTCACCCCTCCACTTT CSARAEGGDNSPLHF
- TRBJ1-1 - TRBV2 TGTGCCAGCAGACCGTCCCGGGGGAACACTGAAGCTTTCTTT CASRPSRGNTEAFF
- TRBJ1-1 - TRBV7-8 TGTGCCAGCACCACCTCAGTTACTAACACTGAAGCTTTCTTT CASTTSVTNTEAFF
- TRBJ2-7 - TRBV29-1 TGCAGCGTTTCTGGAAGCCGGGAACAGCACTACGAGCAGTACTTC CSVSGSREQHYEQYF
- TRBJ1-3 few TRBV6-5 TGTGCCAGCAGTTCTGGACCCCAGATAGGAAACACCATATATTTT CASSSGPQIGNTIYF
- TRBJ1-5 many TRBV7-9 TGTGCCAGCAGCTTAGAAGTAGGGCCGAATCAGCCCCAGCATTTT CASSLEVGPNQPQHF
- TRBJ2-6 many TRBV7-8 TGTGCCAGCAGCTTAACGCAGGGACACTCTGGGGCCAACGTCCTGACTTTC CASSLTQGHSGANVLTF
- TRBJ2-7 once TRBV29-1 TGCAGCGTTGGGATAGCGTACGAGCAGTACTTC CSVGIAYEQYF
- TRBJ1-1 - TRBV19 TGTGCCACAGGACTCGCGGAGAGCACTGAAGCTTTCTTT CATGLAESTEAFF
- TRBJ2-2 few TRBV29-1 TGCAGCGCAGTGAACACCGGGGAGCTGTTTTTT CSAVNTGELFF